Listed here are 20 T cell receptor beta chains from one sample, sequenced in a study of response to subunit inactivated influenza vaccine (dated by TCRdb to the late 2010s). This specimen's time point label, per the study, means: 45 days after influenza vaccine administration. The library relied on RT-PCR. The reads were generated on an Illumina HiSeq 2500. The public reads were run again by TCRdb, first through fastp at Q25 and then through MiXCR, and only productive beta chains were kept. Rows are unified per CDR3 protein, each entry keeping the most common DNA and genes. This sample lists over 450,000 distinct CDR3 sequences; 10% to 15% were detected once. The top ten clonotypes cover less than 15% of the sample. Sequences were derived from PBMCs from blood, sampled 45 days after vaccination. The receptors were sampled from a man in his fifties who received an inactivated influenza vaccine. Donor details come from another sample of the same person, matched by shared clones.

This clonotype was recorded many times. This rearrangement joins TRBV7-6 to TRBJ2-1; D is possibly TRBD2 (6 bases). V was shortened by 1 base and J by 2 bases, with 6 bases between the two germline ends. The germline gives CDR1 SGHVS, CDR2 FNYEAQ. This CDR3 is 14 amino acids long. The CDR3, as DNA: TGTGCCAGCAGCTTAGGGACTACCTACAATGAGCAGTTCTTC. Protein: CASSLGTTYNEQFF.

This clonotype turned up a few times. The chain employs TRBV30 and TRBJ1-1; D not resolved. Germline-derived CDR1 and CDR2 are GTSNPN and SVGIG (reference sequence). CDR3 length equals 11 residues. Trimming took off 8 bases at V and 4 bases at J, with 11 bases between the two ends. CDR3 DNA sequence: TGTGCCGGGTCGGGGATCACTGAAGCTTTCTTT. As protein: CAGSGITEAFF.

The rearrangement joins TRBV3-1 to TRBJ2-7; D gene unclear. CDR3 length: 17 amino acids. Trimming removed 0 bases from V and 6 bases from J, with 21 bases in between. CDR1 and CDR2 (germline): LGHDT, YNNKEL (reference sequence). DNA for the CDR3: TGTGCCAGCAGCCAAGATCCCCGCTCAGGACCCAATACCGAGCAGTACTTC. Translation: CASSQDPRSGPNTEQYF.

V is TRBV5-1 and J is TRBJ2-6; D not resolved. Germline-derived CDR1 and CDR2 are SGHRS and YFSETQ. The CDR3 totals 16 residues. V shed 0 bases and J shed 0 bases, with 7 bases lying between them. The CDR3 DNA is TGCGCCAGCAGCTTGGAACCCAGCTCTGGGGCCAACGTCCTGACTTTC. It codes for CASSLEPSSGANVLTF.

This clonotype came up many times. V is TRBV4-2 and J is TRBJ2-7, with TRBD1 identical over 8 bases. The CDR3 extends over 15 amino acids. Germline assignment: CDR1 LGHNA and CDR2 YNFKEQ. V dropped 8 bases and J dropped 0; count of bases not matched to a gene: 9. The CDR3 coding sequence is TGTGCCAGCCAGAAGGGACAGGAGACCTCCTACGAGCAGTACTTC. It yields the protein CASQKGQETSYEQYF.

The table lists this clonotype with a few counts. The rearrangement links TRBV4-3 to TRBJ2-2, with D possibly being TRBD1 (10 bases). Trimming took off 9 bases at V and 7 bases at J, with 27 bases between the two ends. Per the germline V gene, CDR1 is LGHNA and CDR2 is YSLEER. The CDR3 spans 17 residues. In DNA, the CDR3 is TGCGCCAGAGAGGTGCGGGAGGGACAGGGGTTAGGCGGGGAGCTGTTTTTT. Translating it yields CAREVREGQGLGGELFF.

The chain has TRBV5-1 and TRBJ2-1; a possible D gene is TRBD2 (6 bases). The ends were cut back, 0 bases at V and 1 base at J, with 11 bases in the middle. The germline CDR1 and CDR2 sequences are SGHRS and YFSETQ. CDR3 size: 16 residues. The DNA of the CDR3 is TGCGCCAGCAGCTTGGTTTCGGGGGAATCCTACAATGAGCAGTTCTTC. Translated: CASSLVSGESYNEQFF.

This clonotype has only a few counts. The V gene is TRBV20-1, the J gene TRBJ1-3; 10 positions agree with TRBD1. V lost 0 bases, J lost 3 bases, and 2 bases stayed unmatched. Germline CDR1 and CDR2: DFQATT and SNEGSKA (reference sequence). This CDR3 has 15 amino acids. For the CDR3, the DNA is TGCAGTGCTAGAGATGGGGACAGGGGTGGAAACACCATATATTTT. Its protein is CSARDGDRGGNTIYF.

This clonotype was counted a few times. The chain couples TRBV7-2 to TRBJ2-7, with 9 bases identical to TRBD2. V shed 5 bases, J shed 3 bases, and the junction held 5 bases outside the gene matches. Germline lookup yields CDR1 SGHTA and CDR2 FQGNSA. The CDR3 has 14 amino acids. The CDR3 nucleotides read TGTGCCAGCAGCACGTTAGCGGGGGACTACGAGCAGTACTTC. Translating gives CASSTLAGDYEQYF.

This clonotype has more than one count but fewer than ten. The V and J genes are TRBV4-3 and TRBJ2-5; TRBD2 agrees at 7 bases. Germline CDR1 is LGHNA and CDR2 is YSLEER. This CDR3 comprises 18 residues. Trimming removed 0 bases from V and 5 bases from J; junction bases left unmatched: 15. The CDR3 DNA sequence: TGCGCCAGCAGCCAAGACGTGAGCGGGAAGCTATTGTGGGAGACCCAGTACTTC. Protein: CASSQDVSGKLLWETQYF.

The chain carries TRBV2 and TRBJ2-1; D may be TRBD1 or TRBD2 (5 bases each). The V gene lost 8 bases and the J gene lost 8 bases, with 19 bases spanning the gap. CDR1 and CDR2 (germline): SNHLY, FYNNEI. The CDR3 length is 14 residues. For the CDR3, the DNA is TGTGCCAGCCGCGGGTATAGGGGTGGGGATGAGCAGTTCTTC. Translation gives CASRGYRGGDEQFF. The whole variable domain, filled in from reference TRBV2 and TRBJ2-1, reads EPEVTQTPSHQVTQMGQEVILRCVPISNHLYFYWYRQILGQKVEFLVSFYNNEISEKSEIFDDQFSVERPDGSNFTLKIRSTKLEDSAMYFCASRGYRGGDEQFFGPGTRLTVL.

This clonotype has more than one count but fewer than ten. The chain recombines TRBV20-1 with TRBJ1-4; 7 nucleotides agree with TRBD1. CDR1 DFQATT and CDR2 SNEGSKA come from the germline V gene (reference sequence). The CDR3 runs 13 residues. After removal of 3 bases from V and 7 bases from J, the junction contained 5 bases not matched to a gene. The CDR3 reads CSARRGQREKLFF. Here the CDR3 DNA reads TGCAGTGCTAGGAGGGGGCAACGTGAAAAACTGTTTTTT.

This clonotype was recorded many times. The genes are TRBV20-1 and TRBJ2-3; TRBD2 aligns across 8 bases. The CDR3 totals 18 residues. Germline CDR1 DFQATT, CDR2 SNEGSKA (reference sequence). J gave up 1 base and V 0 bases, and 12 bases lay outside the gene matches. CDR3 coding DNA: TGCAGTGCTAGAGAGCGGGCGGGAGGTGATTGGCGCACAGATACGCAGTATTTT. Translated: CSARERAGGDWRTDTQYF.

The rearrangement uses TRBV6-1 and TRBJ2-7; D remains unclear. Trimming removed 4 bases at V and 1 base at J, with 14 bases between. Germline CDR1 reads MNHNS; CDR2 reads SASEGT. The CDR3 loop spans 15 amino acids. The DNA for the CDR3 is TGTGCCAGCAGTGGGCCGGAACACTCGTCCTACGAGCAGTACTTC. This translates into CASSGPEHSSYEQYF.

The chain couples TRBV24-1 to TRBJ2-2; D is perhaps TRBD2 (6 bases). The CDR3 totals 14 residues. Germline V CDR1 and CDR2: KGHDR, SFDVKD. V lost 8 bases, J lost 2 bases, and 11 bases lay in between. This chain's CDR3 is CATMGGPNTGELFF. As DNA, the CDR3 is TGTGCCACCATGGGAGGCCCTAACACCGGGGAGCTGTTTTTT.

The chain joins TRBV28 to TRBJ2-3; 9 nucleotides match TRBD1. Trimming at V came to 4 bases and at J to 4 bases, leaving 9 bases not matched to a gene. The length of the CDR3 is 16 residues. CDR1 is MDHEN, CDR2 SYDVKM, per germline. In DNA, the CDR3 is TGTGCCAGCAGTTCCTGGACAGGGGCGCTCTCAGATACGCAGTATTTT. It yields the protein CASSSWTGALSDTQYF.

There are many counts of this clonotype. The chain has TRBV12-3 or TRBV12-4 and TRBJ2-2, with D maybe TRBD1 (5 bases). V was cut by 5 bases and J by 13 bases, with 17 bases left in between. The CDR3 is 13 residues long. The CDR3 loop is CASSGPGSPPLFF. As DNA, the CDR3 is TGTGCCAGCAGTGGCCCAGGGTCCCCCCCGCTGTTTTTT.

This clonotype was counted once. The chain couples TRBV7-4 to TRBJ2-5; 10 bases match TRBD2. The CDR3 is made up of 16 amino acids. Losses at the gene ends were 10 bases for V and 4 bases for J; bases not matched to a gene: 15. The germline V gene encodes CDR1 SGHVT and CDR2 SQSDAQ. The CDR3 nucleotides are TGTGCCAAGTCTAGCGGGAGTGTATGGTTTGGAGAGACCCAGTACTTC. The encoded protein is CAKSSGSVWFGETQYF. Supplemented by reference TRBV7-4 and TRBJ2-5, the full variable domain reads GAGVSQSPRYKVAKRGRDVALRCDSISGHVTLYWYRQTLGQGSEVLTYSQSDAQRDKSGRPSGRFSAERPERSVSTLKIQRTEQGDSAVYLCAKSSGSVWFGETQYFGPGTRLLVL.

The chain has TRBV25-1 and TRBJ1-2; D is undetermined. This CDR3 is built from 12 residues. With 7 bases removed from V and 2 bases from J, the gap between germline ends came to 8 bases. The germline V gene encodes CDR1 MGHDK and CDR2 SYGVNS. DNA of the CDR3: TGTGCCAGCAACGGAGGAAACTATGGCTACACCTTC. This encodes CASNGGNYGYTF.

This sequence joins TRBV12-3 or TRBV12-4 and TRBJ2-1, with 10 nucleotides matching TRBD2. This CDR3 has 15 residues. Unmatched junction bases numbered 4, after V lost 2 bases and J lost 6 bases. The CDR3 loop is CASSLMLAGANEQFF. The CDR3 DNA reads TGTGCCAGCAGTTTAATGCTAGCGGGGGCCAATGAGCAGTTCTTC.